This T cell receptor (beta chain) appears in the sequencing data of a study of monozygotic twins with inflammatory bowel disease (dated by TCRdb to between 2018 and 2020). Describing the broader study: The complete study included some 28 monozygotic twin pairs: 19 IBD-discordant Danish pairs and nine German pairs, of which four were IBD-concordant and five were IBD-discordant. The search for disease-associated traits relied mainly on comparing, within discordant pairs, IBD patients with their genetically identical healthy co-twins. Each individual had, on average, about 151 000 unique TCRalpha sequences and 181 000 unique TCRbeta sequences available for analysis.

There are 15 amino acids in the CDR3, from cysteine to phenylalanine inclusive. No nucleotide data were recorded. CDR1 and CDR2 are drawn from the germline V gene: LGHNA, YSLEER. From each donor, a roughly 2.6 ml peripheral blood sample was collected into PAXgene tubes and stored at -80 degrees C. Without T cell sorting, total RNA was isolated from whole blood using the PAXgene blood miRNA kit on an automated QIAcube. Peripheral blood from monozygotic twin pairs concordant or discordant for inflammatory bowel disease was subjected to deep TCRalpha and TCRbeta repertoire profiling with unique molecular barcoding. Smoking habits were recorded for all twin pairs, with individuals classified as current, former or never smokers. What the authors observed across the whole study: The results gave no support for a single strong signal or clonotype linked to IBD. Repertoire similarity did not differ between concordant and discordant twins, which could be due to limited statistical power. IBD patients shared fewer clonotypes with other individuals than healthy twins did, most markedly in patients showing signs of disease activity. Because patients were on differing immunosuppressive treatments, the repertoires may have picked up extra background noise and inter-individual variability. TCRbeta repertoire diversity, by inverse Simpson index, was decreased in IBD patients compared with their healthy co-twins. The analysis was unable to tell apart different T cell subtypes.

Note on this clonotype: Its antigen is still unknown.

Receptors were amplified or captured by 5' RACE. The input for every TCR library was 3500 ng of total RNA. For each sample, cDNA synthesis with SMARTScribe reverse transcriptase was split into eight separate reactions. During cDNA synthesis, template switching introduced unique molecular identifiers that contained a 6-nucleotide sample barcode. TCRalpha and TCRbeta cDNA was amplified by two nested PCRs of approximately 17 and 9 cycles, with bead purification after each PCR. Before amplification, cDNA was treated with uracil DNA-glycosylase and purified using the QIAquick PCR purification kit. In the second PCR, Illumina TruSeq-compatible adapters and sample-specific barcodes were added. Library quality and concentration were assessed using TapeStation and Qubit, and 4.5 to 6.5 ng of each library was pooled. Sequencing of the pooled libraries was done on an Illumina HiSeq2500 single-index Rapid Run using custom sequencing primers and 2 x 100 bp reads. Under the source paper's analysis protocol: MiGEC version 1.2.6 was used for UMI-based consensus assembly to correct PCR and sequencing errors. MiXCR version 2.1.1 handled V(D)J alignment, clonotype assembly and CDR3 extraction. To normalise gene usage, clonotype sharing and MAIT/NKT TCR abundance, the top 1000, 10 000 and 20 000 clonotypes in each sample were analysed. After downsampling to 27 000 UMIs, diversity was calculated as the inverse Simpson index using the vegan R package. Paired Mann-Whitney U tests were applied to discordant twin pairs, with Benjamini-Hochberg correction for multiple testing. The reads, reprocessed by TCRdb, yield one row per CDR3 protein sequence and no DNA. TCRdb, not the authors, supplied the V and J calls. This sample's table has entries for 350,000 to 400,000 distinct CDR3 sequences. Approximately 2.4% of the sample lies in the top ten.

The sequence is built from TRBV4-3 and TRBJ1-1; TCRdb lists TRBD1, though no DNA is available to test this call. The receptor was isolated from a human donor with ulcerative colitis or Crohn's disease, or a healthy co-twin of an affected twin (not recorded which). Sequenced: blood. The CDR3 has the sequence CASSRAGTAYTEAFF.